Sequencing of this TCR beta chain was carried out in a study of cytomegalovirus exposure and HLA in healthy donors. Comments on this clone: Its antigen is still unknown.

Study-level points and caveats: It was taken for granted in presence/absence analyses that sequencing depth across donors was roughly uniform. Using a false discovery rate of 0.05, a later analysis showed that approximately 16,000 TCR beta sequences were associated with HLA alleles.

In germline, CDR1 is MNHNS, CDR2 SASEGT. The V segment lost 4 bases and the J segment 2 bases; nucleotides outside the gene matches: 9. The CDR3 is 17 residues long. PCR was performed using 60 Vbeta and 13 Jbeta primers. This table comes from immunoSEQ multiplex PCR, and its TCRdb copy is limited to in-frame clones, with some not included. Of some 200,000 clones listed, roughly 72% are singletons. The sample taken for sequencing was PBMCs. This receptor was identified in a woman in her twenties or thirties in good health and CMV-seropositive. The chain links TRBV6-1 to TRBJ2-1; TRBD2 aligns across 9 bases. As DNA, the CDR3 is TGTGCCAGCAGTGCATCCCTTAGCGGGGGTCCCTACAATGAGCAGTTCTTC. As protein: CASSASLSGGPYNEQFF.